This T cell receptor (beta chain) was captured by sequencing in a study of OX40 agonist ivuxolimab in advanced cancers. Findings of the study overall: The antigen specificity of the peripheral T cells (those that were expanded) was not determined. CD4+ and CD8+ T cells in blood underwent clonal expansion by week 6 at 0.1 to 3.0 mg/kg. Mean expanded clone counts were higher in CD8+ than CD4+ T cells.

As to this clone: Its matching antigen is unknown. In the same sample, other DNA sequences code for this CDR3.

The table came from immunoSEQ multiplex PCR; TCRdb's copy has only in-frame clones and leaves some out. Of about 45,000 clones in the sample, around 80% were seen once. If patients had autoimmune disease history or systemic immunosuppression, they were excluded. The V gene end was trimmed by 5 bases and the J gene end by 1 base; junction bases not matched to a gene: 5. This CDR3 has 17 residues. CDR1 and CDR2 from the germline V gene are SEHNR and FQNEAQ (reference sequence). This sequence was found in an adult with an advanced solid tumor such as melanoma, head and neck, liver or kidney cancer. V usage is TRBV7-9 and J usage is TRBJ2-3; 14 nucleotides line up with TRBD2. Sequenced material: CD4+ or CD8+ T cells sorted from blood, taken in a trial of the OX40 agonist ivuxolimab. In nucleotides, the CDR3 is TGTGCCAGCAGCCTCGGGACTAGCGGGAGCCGCACAGATACGCAGTATTTT. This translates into CASSLGTSGSRTDTQYF.